This TCR beta chain is drawn from a study of cytomegalovirus exposure and HLA in healthy donors. General study results and limits: TRBV6-2, TRBV6-3 and some other V segments were excluded as indistinguishable. TCR beta chain V- and J-gene trimming was linked, in a later analysis, to a missense variant in DCLRE1C. The only immune exposure information that was available was CMV serostatus.

Turning to this clone: Its antigen is as yet unknown.

The CDR3 runs 13 residues. The V end lost 7 bases, the J end lost 0 bases, and 7 bases lay between the germline ends. The germline CDR1 and CDR2 sequences are SNHLY and FYNNEI. Both 60 Vbeta primers and 13 Jbeta primers went into the PCR. Sequencing used immunoSEQ multiplex PCR; TCRdb keeps in-frame clones, though not all of them. Of under 200,000 clones listed, about 68% are singletons. This clonotype originated in a female donor in good health and CMV-seronegative. The V call is TRBV2, the J call TRBJ2-1; D uncertain. The sample comprised PBMCs. The CDR3 DNA follows: TGTGCCAGCATGGTGAGCTCCTACAATGAGCAGTTCTTC. Protein sequence: CASMVSSYNEQFF.